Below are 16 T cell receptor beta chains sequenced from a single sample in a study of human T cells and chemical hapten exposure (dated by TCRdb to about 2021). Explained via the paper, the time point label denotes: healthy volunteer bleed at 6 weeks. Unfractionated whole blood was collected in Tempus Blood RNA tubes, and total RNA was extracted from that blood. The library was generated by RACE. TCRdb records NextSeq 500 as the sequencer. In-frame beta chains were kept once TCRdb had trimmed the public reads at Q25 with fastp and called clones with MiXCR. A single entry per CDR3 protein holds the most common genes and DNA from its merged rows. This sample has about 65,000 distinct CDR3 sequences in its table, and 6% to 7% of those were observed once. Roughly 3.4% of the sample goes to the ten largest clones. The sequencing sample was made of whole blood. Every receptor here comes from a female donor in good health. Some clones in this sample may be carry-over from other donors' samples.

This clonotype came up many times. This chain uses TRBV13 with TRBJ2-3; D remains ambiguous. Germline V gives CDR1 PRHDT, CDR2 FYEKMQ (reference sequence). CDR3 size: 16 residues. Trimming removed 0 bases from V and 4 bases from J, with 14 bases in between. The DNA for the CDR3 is TGTGCCAGCAGCTTAGGCAAGCTGAATAAATCAGATACGCAGTATTTT. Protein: CASSLGKLNKSDTQYF. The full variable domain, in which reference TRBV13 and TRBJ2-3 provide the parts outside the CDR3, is AAGVIQSPRHLIKEKRETATLKCYPIPRHDTVYWYQQGPGQDPQFLISFYEKMQSDKGSIPDRFSAQQFSDYHSELNMSSLELGDSALYFCASSLGKLNKSDTQYFGPGTRLTVL.

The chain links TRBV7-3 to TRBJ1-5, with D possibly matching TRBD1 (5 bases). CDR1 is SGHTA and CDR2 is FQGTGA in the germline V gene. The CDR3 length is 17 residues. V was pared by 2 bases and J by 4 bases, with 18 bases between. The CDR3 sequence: CASSLRTGDFGNQPQHF. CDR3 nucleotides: TGTGCCAGCAGCTTACGTACAGGAGACTTTGGTAATCAGCCCCAGCATTTT.

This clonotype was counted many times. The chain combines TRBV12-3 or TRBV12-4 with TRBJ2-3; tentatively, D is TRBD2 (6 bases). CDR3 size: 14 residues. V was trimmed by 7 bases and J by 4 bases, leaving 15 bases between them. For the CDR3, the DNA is TGTGCCAGCAACTTAAATACGGGAGCAGATACGCAGTATTTT. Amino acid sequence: CASNLNTGADTQYF.

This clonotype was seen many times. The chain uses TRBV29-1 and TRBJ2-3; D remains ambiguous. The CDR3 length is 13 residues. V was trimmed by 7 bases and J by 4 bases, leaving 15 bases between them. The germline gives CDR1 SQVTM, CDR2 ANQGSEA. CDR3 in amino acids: CSAPGPAPDTQYF. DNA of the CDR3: TGCAGCGCACCGGGCCCTGCCCCAGATACGCAGTATTTT.

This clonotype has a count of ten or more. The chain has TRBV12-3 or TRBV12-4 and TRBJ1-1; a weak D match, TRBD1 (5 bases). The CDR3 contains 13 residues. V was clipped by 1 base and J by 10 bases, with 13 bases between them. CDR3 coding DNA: TGTGCCAGCAGTTTAGGGTTCGGGGCAGGAGCTTTCTTT. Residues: CASSLGFGAGAFF.

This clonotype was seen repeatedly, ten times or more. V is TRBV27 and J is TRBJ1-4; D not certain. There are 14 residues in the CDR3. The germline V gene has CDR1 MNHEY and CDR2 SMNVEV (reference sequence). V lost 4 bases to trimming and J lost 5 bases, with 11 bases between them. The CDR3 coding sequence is TGTGCCAGCAGTTATACGGGGAAGAATGAAAAACTGTTTTTT. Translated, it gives CASSYTGKNEKLFF.

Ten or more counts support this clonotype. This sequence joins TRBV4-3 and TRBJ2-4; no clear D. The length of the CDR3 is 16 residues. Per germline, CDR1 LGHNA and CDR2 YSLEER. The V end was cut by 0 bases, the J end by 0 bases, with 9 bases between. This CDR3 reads CASSQDLHGAKNIQYF. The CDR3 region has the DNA TGCGCCAGCAGCCAAGATCTCCACGGAGCCAAAAACATTCAGTACTTC.

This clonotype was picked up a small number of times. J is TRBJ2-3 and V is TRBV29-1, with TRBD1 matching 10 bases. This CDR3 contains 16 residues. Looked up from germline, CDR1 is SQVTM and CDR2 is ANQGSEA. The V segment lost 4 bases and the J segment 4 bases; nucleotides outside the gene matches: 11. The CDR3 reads CSVVIIEDRGADTQYF. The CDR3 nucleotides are TGCAGCGTTGTCATAATCGAGGACAGGGGGGCAGATACGCAGTATTTT.

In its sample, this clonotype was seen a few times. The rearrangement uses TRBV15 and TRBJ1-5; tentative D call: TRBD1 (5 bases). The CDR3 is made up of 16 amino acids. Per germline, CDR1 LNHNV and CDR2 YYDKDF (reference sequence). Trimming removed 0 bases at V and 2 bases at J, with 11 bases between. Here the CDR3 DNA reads TGTGCCACCAGCAGAGATATATCGGGGGGCAATCAGCCCCAGCATTTT. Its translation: CATSRDISGGNQPQHF.

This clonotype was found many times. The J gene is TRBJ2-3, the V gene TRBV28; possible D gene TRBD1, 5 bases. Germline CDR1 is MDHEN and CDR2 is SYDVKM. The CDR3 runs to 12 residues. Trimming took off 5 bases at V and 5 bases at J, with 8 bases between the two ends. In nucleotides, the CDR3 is TGTGCCAGCAGTCCAGGGCGAGATACGCAGTATTTT. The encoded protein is CASSPGRDTQYF. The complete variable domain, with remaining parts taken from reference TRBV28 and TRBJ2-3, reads DVKVTQSSRYLVKRTGEKVFLECVQDMDHENMFWYRQDPGLGLRLIYFSYDVKMKEKGDIPEGYSVSREKKERFSLILESASTNQTSMYLCASSPGRDTQYFGPGTRLTVL.

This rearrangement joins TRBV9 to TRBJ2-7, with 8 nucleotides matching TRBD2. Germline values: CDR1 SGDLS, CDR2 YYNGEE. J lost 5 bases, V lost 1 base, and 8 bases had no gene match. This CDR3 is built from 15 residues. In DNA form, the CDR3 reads TGTGCCAGCAGCGTATCCGGGAGGGCCTTTGACGAGCAGTACTTC. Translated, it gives CASSVSGRAFDEQYF. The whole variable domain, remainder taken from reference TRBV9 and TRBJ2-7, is DSGVTQTPKHLITATGQRVTLRCSPRSGDLSVYWYQQSLDQGLQFLIQYYNGEERAKGNILERFSAQQFPDLHSELNLSSLELGDSALYFCASSVSGRAFDEQYFGPGTRLTVT.

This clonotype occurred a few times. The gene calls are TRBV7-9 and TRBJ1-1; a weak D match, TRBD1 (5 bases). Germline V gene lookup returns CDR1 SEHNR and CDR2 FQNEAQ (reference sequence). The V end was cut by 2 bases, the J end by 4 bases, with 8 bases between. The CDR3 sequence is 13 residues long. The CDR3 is CASSLSGITEAFF. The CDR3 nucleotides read TGTGCCAGCAGCTTATCAGGGATCACTGAAGCTTTCTTT.

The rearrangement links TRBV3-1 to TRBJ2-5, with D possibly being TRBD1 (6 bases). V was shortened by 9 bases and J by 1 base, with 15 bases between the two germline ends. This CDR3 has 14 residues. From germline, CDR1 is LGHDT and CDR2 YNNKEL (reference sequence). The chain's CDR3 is CASTRGSGQETQYF. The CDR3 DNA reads TGTGCCAGTACCAGGGGAAGCGGCCAAGAGACCCAGTACTTC.

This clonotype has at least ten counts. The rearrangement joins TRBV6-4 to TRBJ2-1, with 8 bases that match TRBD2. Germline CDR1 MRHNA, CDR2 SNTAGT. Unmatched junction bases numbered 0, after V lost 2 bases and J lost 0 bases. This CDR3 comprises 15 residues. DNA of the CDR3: TGTGCCAGCAGTGACGCGGGAGGCTCCTACAATGAGCAGTTCTTC. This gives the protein CASSDAGGSYNEQFF.

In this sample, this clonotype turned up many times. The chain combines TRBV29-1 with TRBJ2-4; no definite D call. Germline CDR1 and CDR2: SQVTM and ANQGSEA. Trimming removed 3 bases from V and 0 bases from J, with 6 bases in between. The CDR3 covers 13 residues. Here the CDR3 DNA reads TGCAGCGTTGAGACCGAAGCCAAAAACATTCAGTACTTC. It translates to CSVETEAKNIQYF. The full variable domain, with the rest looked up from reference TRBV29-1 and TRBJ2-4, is SAVISQKPSRDICQRGTSLTIQCQVDSQVTMMFWYRQQPGQSLTLIATANQGSEATYESGFVIDKFPISRPNLTFSTLTVSNMSPEDSSIYLCSVETEAKNIQYFGAGTRLSVL.

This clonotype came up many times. The CDR3 sequence: CASSTGQADGEPQHF. For the CDR3, the DNA is TGTGCCAGCAGTACTGGACAGGCCGACGGGGAGCCCCAGCATTTT. The V gene is TRBV2, the J gene TRBJ1-5, with 7 bases lining up with TRBD1. The germline V gene encodes CDR1 SNHLY and CDR2 FYNNEI. The length of the CDR3 is 15 residues. Trimming took 5 bases from V and 8 from J; bases not matched to a gene: 12.